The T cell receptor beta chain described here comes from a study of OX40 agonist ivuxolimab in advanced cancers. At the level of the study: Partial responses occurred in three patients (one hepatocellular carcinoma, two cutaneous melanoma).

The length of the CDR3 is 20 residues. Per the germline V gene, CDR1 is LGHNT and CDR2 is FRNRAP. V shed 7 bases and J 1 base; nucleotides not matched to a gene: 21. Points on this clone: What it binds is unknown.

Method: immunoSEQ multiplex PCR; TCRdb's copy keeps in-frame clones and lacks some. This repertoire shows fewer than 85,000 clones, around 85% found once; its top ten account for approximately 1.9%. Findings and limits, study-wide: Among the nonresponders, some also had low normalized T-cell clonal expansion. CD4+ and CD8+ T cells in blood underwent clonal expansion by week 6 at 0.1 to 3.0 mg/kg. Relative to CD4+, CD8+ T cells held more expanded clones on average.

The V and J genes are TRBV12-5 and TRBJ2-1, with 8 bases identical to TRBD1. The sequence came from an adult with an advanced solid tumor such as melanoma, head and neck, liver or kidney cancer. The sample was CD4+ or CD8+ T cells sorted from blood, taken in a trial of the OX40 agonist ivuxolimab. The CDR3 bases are TGTGCTAGTGCCCTCCCAACCAGGGGGCCAATTTCAAAGTCCTACAATGAGCAGTTCTTC. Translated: CASALPTRGPISKSYNEQFF.